This TCR beta chain was documented in a study of cytomegalovirus exposure and HLA in healthy donors. Study background: Of some 400 genotyped donors, 81% grouped in the Caucasian-associated ancestry cluster. Study outcomes and limitations: In a later analysis, V- and J-gene trimming of beta chains associated with a DCLRE1C missense variant, replicated independently. The authors later found TCR association rates varying by HLA locus, with DRB1 most and HLA-C fewest.

PCR primers comprised 60 Vbeta and 13 Jbeta primers. Data came from immunoSEQ multiplex PCR; TCRdb stores just in-frame clones and leaves some out. The profile shows 150,000 to 200,000 clones, more than 75% of them singletons. CDR1 and CDR2 from the germline V gene are ENHRY and SYGVKD. Trimming at V came to 6 bases and at J to 4 bases, leaving 11 bases not matched to a gene. The CDR3 is made up of 16 amino acids. Comment on this clone: Its antigen is unidentified.

The chain has TRBV10-3 and TRBJ2-5; TRBD1 aligns across 10 bases. The sequenced sample consisted of PBMCs. The sequence came from a girl aged 2 to 10 in good health and CMV-seropositive. The CDR3 region has the DNA TGTGCCATCAGGGGAGACAGGGGGCTTCAAGGAGAGACCCAGTACTTC. Translating it yields CAIRGDRGLQGETQYF.